The clone carrying this T cell receptor beta chain was observed a few times. The sample comes from a study of T-cell reconstitution after alpha-beta-depleted transplantation in children. The TCRbeta library incorporated unique molecular identifiers. Each CDR3 protein is one row after TCRdb ran MiXCR on the PCR reads. The sample has about 460,000 distinct CDR3 sequences, more than 9.5% seen once. The CDR3 contains 13 residues. CDR1 and CDR2 (germline): DFQATT, SNEGSKA (reference sequence). Trimming cost V 6 bases and J 2 bases; bases outside gene matches: 6. V and J are TRBV20-1 and TRBJ1-2; 7 nucleotides match TRBD1. The sequencing here drew on PBMCs, mostly from graft donor cells, taken 180 days after TCRalphabeta/CD19-depleted stem cell transplant. The sequence was obtained from a female patient aged 2-10 years who had a stem cell transplant for aplastic anemia, so the T cells may come from the graft donor. The CDR3 spells CSATDRRNYGYTF. The CDR3, as DNA: TGCAGTGCCACGGACAGGAGAAACTATGGCTACACCTTC.